This T cell receptor (beta chain) was captured in a study of vaccination and CD4 T cells after COVID-19. General study results and limits: Spike mono-reactivity was evident in 304 of the 307 vaccine-specific clones derived from convalescent patients.

Sequencing of cultured CD4+ T cell DNA used the Oncomine TCR Beta short-read assay. TCRdb processed the PCR reads anew with MiXCR; each CDR3 protein has one entry. The repertoire holds 15,000 to 20,000 distinct CDR3 sequences, with roughly 53% as singletons. Treatment defined: 10-day PBMC culture with coronavirus spike peptide pools or control peptides (ViraFEST assay). For this clonotype: What it binds is unknown.

Losses at the gene ends were 3 bases for V and 5 bases for J; bases not matched to a gene: 0. In germline, CDR1 is MNHNS, CDR2 SASEGT. The CDR3 runs to 13 residues. The receptor's source is a human donor who had recovered from COVID-19. The specimen was CD4+ T cells from blood, cultured in vitro. This sequence joins TRBV6-1 and TRBJ2-2; 7 bases match TRBD2. In DNA, the CDR3 is TGTGCCAGCAGTGACGGGGGGACCGGGGAGCTGTTTTTT. Translation: CASSDGGTGELFF.